Listed below are T cell receptor beta chains from one sample, sequenced in a study of T cells in Graves' hyperthyroidism and ophthalmopathy. Each CDR3 protein is one row after TCRdb ran MiXCR on the multiplex PCR reads. The data contain about 360,000 distinct CDR3 sequences, about 13% of them seen just once; the ten biggest clones take up around 9.2%. Sequencing input: blood. The receptors shown here come from a woman aged 18-29 years with Graves' hyperthyroidism. Both conserved end residues are part of each CDR3. The D gene is left open where the match is weak. Only part of the rows carry a size: once, few, many, or a class if the clone is expanded.

TRBD1	TRBV7-3	many	TRBJ2-5	CASSPTGGSAETQYF	TGTGCCAGCAGCCCTACAGGGGGCTCGGCGGAGACCCAGTACTTC
TRBD2	TRBV9	NA	TRBJ2-1	CASSVDGGAGNEQFF	TGTGCCAGCAGCGTAGACGGGGGGGCGGGTAATGAGCAGTTCTTC
TRBD1	TRBV28	many	TRBJ1-5	CASTGGGGNQPQHF	TGTGCCAGTACAGGGGGGGGCGGCAATCAGCCCCAGCATTTT
NA	TRBV28	many	TRBJ1-1	CASSFIGSSTEAFF	TGTGCCAGCAGTTTTATCGGGAGTAGCACTGAAGCTTTCTTT
TRBD1	TRBV28	NA	TRBJ1-1	CASRGGGTGVTNTEAFF	TGTGCCAGCAGGGGTGGAGGGACAGGGGTGACGAACACTGAAGCTTTCTTT
NA	TRBV24-1	many	TRBJ2-3	CATSLGVSSTDTQYF	TGTGCCACCAGTCTGGGAGTTTCTAGCACAGATACGCAGTATTTT
TRBD1	TRBV10-3	few	TRBJ1-2	CAISEPGTGDHGYTF	TGTGCCATCAGTGAGCCGGGGACAGGGGATCATGGCTACACCTTC
TRBD2	TRBV20-1	many	TRBJ2-3	CSATSAGGYTDTQYF	TGCAGTGCTACGTCAGCGGGGGGATACACAGATACGCAGTATTTT
TRBD2	TRBV4-3	NA	TRBJ2-1	CASSRHYTSGSSYNEQFF	TGCGCCAGCAGCCGGCACTATACTAGCGGAAGCTCCTACAATGAGCAGTTCTTC
NA	TRBV7-9	NA	TRBJ2-1	CAALEEGEQFF	TGTGCCGCCCTAGAGGAGGGTGAGCAGTTCTTC
NA	TRBV27	many	TRBJ2-6	CASSSARVAGANVLTF	TGTGCCAGCAGTTCCGCGCGGGTGGCTGGGGCCAACGTCCTGACTTTC
NA	TRBV20-1	many	TRBJ1-2	CSARYLSAPRYGYTF	TGCAGTGCTAGGTATCTCTCCGCTCCTCGCTATGGCTACACCTTC
NA	TRBV4-3	few	TRBJ2-2	CASSQDRLAGTGELFF	TGCGCCAGCAGCCAAGATCGGTTAGCCGGAACCGGGGAGCTGTTTTTT
NA	TRBV6-1	few	TRBJ2-4	CASSEATASGAKNIQYF	TGTGCCAGCAGTGAAGCCACGGCATCGGGCGCCAAAAACATTCAGTACTTC
NA	TRBV25-1	many	TRBJ2-1	CASSSPPGRYNEQFF	TGTGCCAGCAGTTCTCCTCCGGGACGGTACAATGAGCAGTTCTTC
TRBD2	TRBV10-3	many	TRBJ2-3	CAISAGTSGHTDTQYF	TGTGCCATCAGCGCTGGGACTAGCGGGCACACAGATACGCAGTATTTT
NA	TRBV19	many	TRBJ1-5	CATVNQPQHF	TGTGCCACCGTGAATCAGCCCCAGCATTTT
TRBD1	TRBV12-3/TRBV12-4	NA	TRBJ1-5	CASSRTGISQPQHF	TGTGCCAGCAGTAGGACAGGGATAAGTCAGCCCCAGCATTTT
TRBD1	TRBV6-1	few	TRBJ1-2	CASSPRDSYGYTF	TGTGCCAGCAGTCCCCGGGACAGCTATGGCTACACCTTC
TRBD2	TRBV7-2	many	TRBJ2-7	CASSTTSGSPYEQYF	TGTGCCAGCAGCACCACTAGCGGGAGCCCCTACGAGCAGTACTTC
NA	TRBV6-1	many	TRBJ2-7	CASRGEGWDEQYF	TGTGCCAGCAGGGGAGAGGGGTGGGACGAGCAGTACTTC
NA	TRBV10-3	many	TRBJ2-3	CATHEGLAAPEADTQYF	TGTGCCACCCACGAAGGGTTAGCGGCCCCAGAGGCCGATACGCAGTATTTT
NA	TRBV7-9	many	TRBJ2-1	CASSLVRLRVSYNEQFF	TGTGCCAGCAGCTTAGTAAGACTAAGAGTTTCCTACAATGAGCAGTTCTTC
NA	TRBV27	NA	TRBJ2-5	CASSLFVGGETQYF	TGTGCCAGCAGTTTATTCGTCGGTGGGGAGACCCAGTACTTC
NA	TRBV20-1	many	TRBJ2-1	CSARVRSEQFF	TGCAGTGCTAGAGTTAGGAGTGAGCAGTTCTTC
NA	TRBV20-1	many	TRBJ2-4	CSGQEGQVAPKNIQYF	TGCAGTGGTCAGGAAGGCCAGGTAGCGCCCAAAAACATTCAGTACTTC
NA	TRBV5-1	many	TRBJ2-3	CASSGTSTDTQYF	TGCGCCAGCAGCGGCACCAGCACAGATACGCAGTATTTT
NA	TRBV6-1	NA	TRBJ2-5	CASSPWATQETQYF	TGTGCCAGCAGTCCCTGGGCTACTCAAGAGACCCAGTACTTC
NA	TRBV4-1	NA	TRBJ1-1	CASSQDGSRWAPKKTEAFF	TGCGCCAGCAGCCAAGATGGGTCTCGGTGGGCACCCAAAAAAACTGAAGCTTTCTTT
NA	TRBV7-6	many	TRBJ2-2	CASSLSGPNTGELFF	TGTGCCAGCAGCTTATCCGGGCCTAACACCGGGGAGCTGTTTTTT
NA	TRBV5-1	few	TRBJ2-7	CASSLESTGWEQYF	TGCGCCAGCAGCTTGGAAAGTACAGGCTGGGAGCAGTACTTC
TRBD1	TRBV11-2	many	TRBJ2-7	CASSLPFRGPGEQYF	TGTGCCAGCAGCCTTCCCTTTAGGGGGCCGGGGGAGCAGTACTTC
NA	TRBV18	many	TRBJ1-2	CASSPQPFDSQFNYGYTF	TGTGCCAGCTCACCCCAGCCGTTCGACAGCCAGTTTAACTATGGCTACACCTTC
NA	TRBV7-2	many	TRBJ2-1	CASSANRVQFF	TGTGCCAGCAGCGCCAACAGGGTACAGTTCTTC
NA	TRBV3-1	many	TRBJ2-7	CASSLMDGSYEQYF	TGTGCCAGCAGCCTAATGGACGGATCCTACGAGCAGTACTTC
NA	TRBV7-2	many	TRBJ2-1	CASSLVEGPLPSYNEQFF	TGTGCCAGCAGCTTAGTCGAGGGTCCTCTTCCCTCCTACAATGAGCAGTTCTTC
NA	TRBV7-2	many	TRBJ1-1	CASSLDPGARDTEAFF	TGTGCCAGCAGCTTAGATCCTGGGGCCCGGGACACTGAAGCTTTCTTT
TRBD2	TRBV5-1	many	TRBJ2-2	CASSLFERGGELFF	TGCGCCAGCAGCTTGTTTGAGCGGGGCGGGGAGCTGTTTTTT
TRBD1	TRBV11-2	NA	TRBJ2-1	CASSPRTGYNEQFF	TGTGCCAGCAGCCCCCGGACAGGGTACAATGAGCAGTTCTTC
TRBD2	TRBV15	NA	TRBJ2-5	CATSSLAGETQYF	TGTGCCACCAGCAGCCTAGCGGGAGAGACCCAGTACTTC
NA	TRBV20-1	many	TRBJ1-5	CSAKLQEGQPQHF	TGCAGTGCTAAATTGCAGGAGGGCCAGCCCCAGCATTTT
NA	TRBV28	many	TRBJ1-1	CASSRQAPNTEAFF	TGTGCCAGCAGTCGACAGGCCCCGAACACTGAAGCTTTCTTT
NA	TRBV11-2	many	TRBJ1-1	CATRWGLESTEAFF	TGTGCCACCCGATGGGGTTTAGAGTCAACTGAAGCTTTCTTT
NA	TRBV28	many	TRBJ2-5	CASSSLTRGRETQYF	TGTGCCAGCAGTTCCCTAACTAGGGGAAGAGAGACCCAGTACTTC